This T cell receptor (beta chain) emerged from a study of blood T cells in healthy people across ages (dated by TCRdb to about 2015). Notes on the research overall: Template switching captured roughly one uniquely barcoded TCR beta cDNA molecule per two T cells in model experiments. Using deep sequencing normalized with unique cDNA molecular identifiers, the study measured how TCR beta repertoire diversity changes with age. The donors were split into four age groups: young (average 16 years), middle-aged (about 40), aged (62) and long-lived (about 74). For two donors (one aged 18 to 29 and one aged 80 or older), the study analyzed two additional independent replicas of 1 million unique cDNA reads from the same blood draw. Overall results and qualifications from the work: Compared with the aged group, the long-lived group had more naive CD4+ T cells, fewer expanded clones and increased TCR diversity, a pattern suggesting age selection. The percentage of naive T cells measured by flow cytometry correlated strongly with observed TCR beta diversity. Observed TCR beta diversity per million T cells fell roughly linearly with age, and a significant reduction was already apparent by age around 40. The CMV infection status of donors was not known, potentially confounding age-related changes in expanded clonotypes. Estimates of total diversity based on one million sequenced T cells were considered lower bounds and underestimates. Because profiling used bulk unsorted PBMCs, naive and antigen-experienced compartments could not be compared conclusively.

According to the germline V gene, CDR1 reads SGHAT and CDR2 reads FQNNGV. Clipping removes 1 base from V and 3 bases from J, with 18 as the unmatched junction base count. The CDR3, cysteine through phenylalanine, is 21 amino acids long. The kept DNA is CDR3 alone, 63 bases in frame from the first base. Systemically healthy Caucasian individuals from Russia, approximately 39 in total and aged about 6 to 95 years, were included as donors. Each donor gave roughly 11 milliliters of peripheral blood, drawn into EDTA-treated Vacutainer tubes. PBMCs were isolated by Ficoll-Paque density-gradient centrifugation, with at least 7 million obtained per sample. Total RNA was extracted from PBMCs with Trizol reagent, with at least 6 micrograms obtained per sample. For every donor, an aliquot of PBMCs went through flow cytometry to measure the percentages of naive CD45RAhigh/CD27high T cells. Library preparation used 5' RACE. TCRdb records Illumina HiSeq 2500 as the sequencer. A second roughly 6 to 12 cycle PCR used a sample-barcoded 5' primer and a J-beta primer mix. A unique molecular identifier was introduced onto each TCR beta cDNA molecule by a template-switch 5' adaptor carrying 12 random nucleotides. Each sample yielded at least 2.5 million CDR3-containing paired-end reads. First-strand cDNA was synthesized from all RNA with the Mint cDNA synthesis kit, primed by a TRBC-specific oligonucleotide. Following uracil-DNA glycosylase treatment, all cDNA underwent a first 18-cycle PCR with the universal primers M1SS and BC2_uni_R. The study's own analysis went as follows. For normalization, 1 million high-quality reads were randomly selected from each sample, with every read carrying a distinct molecular identifier. Instead of being binned into consensus sequences, reads with shared molecular identifiers were discarded. MiTCR, set to a Q25 quality threshold and the strictest error-elimination algorithm, was used for CDR3 identification, clonotype clustering and error correction. A nonparametric unseen species model with Euler transformation was used to estimate lower-bound total TCR beta diversity. The public sequencing data were trimmed at Q25 with fastp and processed into clonotypes with MiXCR by TCRdb, which kept only in-frame beta chains. Rows with a matching CDR3 protein are joined into one entry that keeps the most common DNA and genes. It is TCRdb's table, rather than the study itself, that gives the V and J calls and clone size. For this sample the table gives more than 1,000,000 distinct CDR3 sequences, of which 25% were detected only once. The ten most abundant clones make up approximately 0.71% of the sample.

As concerns this clonotype: Which antigen it targets is not known. No base quality information exists; no much larger clone differs at one position.

These sequences were also reported in another study, on T cells of mothers and their children. As the second study states: Donors were nine systemically healthy Caucasian individuals: three mothers and their six children. cDNA synthesis consumed the entire amount of extracted RNA, loaded at roughly 1.5 ug RNA in each 15 ul reaction. In the second PCR, the M1S primer added sample barcodes and 2-4 random nucleotides. Over 9 million TCR beta CDR3 reads were obtained for each mother, and millions of reads were obtained for each child. Thymic selection similarly shapes TCR recombination output in related and unrelated pairs, with minor effect from inherited differences. Normalized repertoire overlap was always slightly but never significantly higher in related than unrelated mother-child pairs. With a sensitivity of approximately 100 clones per million clonotypes, no persistent microchimeric T cell clones were detected. In the study, deep NGS was used to compare the TCR beta repertoires of mothers and children, and features distinguishing related mother-child pairs from unrelated individuals were sought. On average, the children were about 10 +/- 4 years old, while the mothers were 40 +/- 4 years old. After adapter ligation with NEBNext reagents, the libraries were sequenced on Illumina HiSeq 2000 with 100+100 nt paired-end reads. To prevent cross-contamination, the mother and child libraries were prepared one month apart and sequenced in separate runs. For each donor, between roughly 450,000 and 2,300,000 distinct TCR beta clonotypes were identified. Naive TCR beta clonotypes were estimated from low-frequency clonotypes matched to each donor's FACS-determined naive share, without sorting.

This receptor was identified in a girl aged 2-9 years in good health. Sequenced: blood. The chain is encoded by TRBV11-2 joined to TRBJ2-5; 12 central nucleotides agree with TRBD2. The DNA is TGTGCCAGCAGCTTAGGGGGTCGGACTAGCGGGGCAGGACGGTTAAAAGAGACCCAGTACTTC. Translated, it reads CASSLGGRTSGAGRLKETQYF.